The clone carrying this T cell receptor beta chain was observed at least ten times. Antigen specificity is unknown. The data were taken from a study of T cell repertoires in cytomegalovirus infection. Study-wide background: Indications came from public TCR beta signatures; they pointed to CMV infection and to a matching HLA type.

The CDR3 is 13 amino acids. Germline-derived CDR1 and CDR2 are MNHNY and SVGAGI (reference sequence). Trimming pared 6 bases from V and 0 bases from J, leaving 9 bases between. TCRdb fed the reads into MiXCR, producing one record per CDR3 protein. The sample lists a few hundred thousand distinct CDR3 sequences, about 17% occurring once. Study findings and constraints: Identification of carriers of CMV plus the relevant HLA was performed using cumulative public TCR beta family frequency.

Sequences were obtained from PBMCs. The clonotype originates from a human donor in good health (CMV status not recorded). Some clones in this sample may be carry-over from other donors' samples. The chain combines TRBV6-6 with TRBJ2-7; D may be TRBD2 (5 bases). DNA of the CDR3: TGTGCCAGCAGATCGGACTTCTCCTACGAGCAGTACTTC. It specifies CASRSDFSYEQYF.